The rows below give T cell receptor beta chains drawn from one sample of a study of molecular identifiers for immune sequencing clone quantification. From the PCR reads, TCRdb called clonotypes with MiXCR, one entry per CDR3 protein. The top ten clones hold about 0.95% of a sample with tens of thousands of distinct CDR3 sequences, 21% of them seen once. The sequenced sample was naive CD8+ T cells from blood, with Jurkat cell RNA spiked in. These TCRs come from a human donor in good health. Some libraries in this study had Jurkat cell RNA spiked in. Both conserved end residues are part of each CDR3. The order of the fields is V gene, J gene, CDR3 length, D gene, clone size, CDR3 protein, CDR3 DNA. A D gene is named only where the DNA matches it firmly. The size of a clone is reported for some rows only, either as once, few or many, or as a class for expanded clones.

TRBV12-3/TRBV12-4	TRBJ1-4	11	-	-	CASSWSEKLFF	TGTGCCAGCAGTTGGAGCGAAAAACTGTTTTTT
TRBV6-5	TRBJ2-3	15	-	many	CASSYEGVGTDTQYF	TGTGCCAGCAGTTACGAGGGAGTGGGCACAGATACGCAGTATTTT
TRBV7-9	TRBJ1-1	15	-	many	CASSPPRTPNTEAFF	TGTGCCAGCAGCCCGCCTAGGACACCGAACACTGAAGCTTTCTTT
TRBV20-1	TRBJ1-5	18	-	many	CSARGGRGKINSNQPQHF	TGCAGTGCTAGAGGCGGACGGGGGAAAATTAATAGCAATCAGCCCCAGCATTTT
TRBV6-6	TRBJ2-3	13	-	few	CASSYGAGDTQYF	TGTGCCAGCAGTTACGGGGCAGGGGATACGCAGTATTTT
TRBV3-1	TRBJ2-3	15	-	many	CASSQDGAPADTQYF	TGTGCCAGCAGCCAAGACGGGGCACCCGCAGATACGCAGTATTTT
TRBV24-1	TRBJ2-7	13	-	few	CATSEPSKDEQYF	TGTGCCACCAGTGAACCCTCTAAGGACGAGCAGTACTTC
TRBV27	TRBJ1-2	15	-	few	CASSLSPTGIYGYTF	TGTGCCAGCAGTTTATCACCTACAGGGATCTATGGCTACACCTTC
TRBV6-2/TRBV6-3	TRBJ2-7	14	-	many	CASSYVSPPGEQYF	TGTGCCAGCAGTTACGTGAGCCCTCCGGGGGAGCAGTACTTC
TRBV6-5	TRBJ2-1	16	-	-	CASSYGRPSPGNEQFF	TGTGCCAGCAGTTACGGCAGGCCCTCCCCCGGGAATGAGCAGTTCTTC
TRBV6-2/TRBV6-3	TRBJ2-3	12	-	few	CASSGVEDTQYF	TGTGCCAGCAGCGGGGTGGAAGATACGCAGTATTTT
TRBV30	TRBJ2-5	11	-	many	CAWSVPDSPYF	TGTGCCTGGAGTGTCCCCGATAGCCCGTACTTC